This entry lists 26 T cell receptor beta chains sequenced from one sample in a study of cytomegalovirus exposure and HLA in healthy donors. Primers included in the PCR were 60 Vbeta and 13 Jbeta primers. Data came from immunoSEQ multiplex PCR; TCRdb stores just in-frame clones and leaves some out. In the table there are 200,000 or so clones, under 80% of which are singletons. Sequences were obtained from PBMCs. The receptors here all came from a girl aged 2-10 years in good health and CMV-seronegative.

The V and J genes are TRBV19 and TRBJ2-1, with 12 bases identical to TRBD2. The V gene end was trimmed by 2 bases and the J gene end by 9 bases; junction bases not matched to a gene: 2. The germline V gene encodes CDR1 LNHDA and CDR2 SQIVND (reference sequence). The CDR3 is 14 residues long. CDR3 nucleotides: TGTGCCAGTAGTATAACTAGCGGGGGGCCTGAGCAGTTCTTC. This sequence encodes CASSITSGGPEQFF.

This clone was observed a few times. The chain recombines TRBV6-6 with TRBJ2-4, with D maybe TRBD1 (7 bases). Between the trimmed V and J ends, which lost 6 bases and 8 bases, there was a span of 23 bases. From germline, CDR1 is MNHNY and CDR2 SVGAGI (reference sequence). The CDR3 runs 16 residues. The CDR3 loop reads CASSPFNRGWGDIQYF. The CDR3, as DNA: TGTGCCAGCAGCCCTTTTAACAGGGGCTGGGGGGACATTCAGTACTTC.

The CDR3 DNA is TGCAGCGTTGAAGCCTCTAGCGGGAGTTTAGACACCGGGGAGCTGTTTTTT. It encodes CSVEASSGSLDTGELFF. The V call is TRBV29-1, the J call TRBJ2-2, with 10 bases matching TRBD2. The V segment lost 1 base and the J segment 3 bases; nucleotides outside the gene matches: 8. The CDR3 is made up of 17 amino acids. Germline loops: CDR1 SQVTM, CDR2 ANQGSEA.

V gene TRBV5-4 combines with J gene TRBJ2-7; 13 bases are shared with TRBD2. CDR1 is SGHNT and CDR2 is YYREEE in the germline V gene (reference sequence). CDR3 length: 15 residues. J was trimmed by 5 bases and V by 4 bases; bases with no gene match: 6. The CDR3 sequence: CASSIRTSGGDEQYF. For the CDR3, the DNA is TGTGCCAGCAGCATAAGGACTAGCGGGGGCGACGAGCAGTACTTC.

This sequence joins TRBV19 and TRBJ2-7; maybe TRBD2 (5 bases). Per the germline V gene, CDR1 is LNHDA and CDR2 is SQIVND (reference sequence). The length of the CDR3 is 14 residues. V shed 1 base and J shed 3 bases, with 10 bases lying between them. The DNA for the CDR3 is TGTGCCAGTAGTATAGGGCCGGGAATCTACGAGCAGTACTTC. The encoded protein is CASSIGPGIYEQYF.

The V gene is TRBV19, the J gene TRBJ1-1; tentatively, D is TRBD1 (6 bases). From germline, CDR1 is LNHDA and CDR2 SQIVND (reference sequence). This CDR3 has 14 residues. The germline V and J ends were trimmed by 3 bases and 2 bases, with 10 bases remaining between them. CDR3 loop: CASSIGTPNTEAFF. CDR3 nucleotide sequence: TGTGCCAGTAGTATCGGGACACCCAACACTGAAGCTTTCTTT.

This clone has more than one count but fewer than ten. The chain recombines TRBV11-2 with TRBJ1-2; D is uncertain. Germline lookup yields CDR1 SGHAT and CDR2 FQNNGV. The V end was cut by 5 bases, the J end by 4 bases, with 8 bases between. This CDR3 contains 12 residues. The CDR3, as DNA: TGTGCCAGCAGCCCACTCCCCTATGGCTACACCTTC. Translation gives CASSPLPYGYTF.

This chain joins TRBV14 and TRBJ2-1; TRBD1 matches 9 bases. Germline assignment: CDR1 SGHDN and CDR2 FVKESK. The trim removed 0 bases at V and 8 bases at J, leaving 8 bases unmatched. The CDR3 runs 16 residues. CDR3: CASSQEGTGMRDEQFF. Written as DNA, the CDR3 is TGTGCCAGCAGCCAAGAAGGGACAGGGATGAGAGATGAGCAGTTCTTC.

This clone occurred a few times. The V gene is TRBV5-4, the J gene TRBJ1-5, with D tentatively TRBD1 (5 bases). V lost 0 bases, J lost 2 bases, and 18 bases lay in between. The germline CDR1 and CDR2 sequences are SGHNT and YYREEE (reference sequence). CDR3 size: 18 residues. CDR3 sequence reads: CASSLVFPPGLRNQPQHF. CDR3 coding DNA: TGTGCCAGCAGCTTGGTCTTCCCCCCAGGGCTGCGCAATCAGCCCCAGCATTTT.

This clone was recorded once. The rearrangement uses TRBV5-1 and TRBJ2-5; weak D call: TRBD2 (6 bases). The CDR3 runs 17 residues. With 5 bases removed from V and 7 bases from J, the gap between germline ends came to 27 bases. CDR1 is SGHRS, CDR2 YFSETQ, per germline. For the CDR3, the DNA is TGCGCCAGCAGTTGGACTGATATAGCGGAAAGTTGGGGGACCCAGTACTTC. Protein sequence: CASSWTDIAESWGTQYF.

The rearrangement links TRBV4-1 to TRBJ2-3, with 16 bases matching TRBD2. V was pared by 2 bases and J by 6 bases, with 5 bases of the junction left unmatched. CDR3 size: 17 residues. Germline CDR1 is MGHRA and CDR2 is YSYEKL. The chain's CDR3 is CASSQTGLAGGMDTQYF. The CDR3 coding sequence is TGCGCCAGCAGCCAAACGGGACTAGCGGGGGGGATGGATACGCAGTATTTT.

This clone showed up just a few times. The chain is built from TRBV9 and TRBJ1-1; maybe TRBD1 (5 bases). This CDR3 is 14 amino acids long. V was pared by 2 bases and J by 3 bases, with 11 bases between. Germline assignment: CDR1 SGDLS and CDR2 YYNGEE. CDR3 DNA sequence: TGTGCCAGCAGCGTGGGCAGGGTTGACACTGAAGCTTTCTTT. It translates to CASSVGRVDTEAFF.

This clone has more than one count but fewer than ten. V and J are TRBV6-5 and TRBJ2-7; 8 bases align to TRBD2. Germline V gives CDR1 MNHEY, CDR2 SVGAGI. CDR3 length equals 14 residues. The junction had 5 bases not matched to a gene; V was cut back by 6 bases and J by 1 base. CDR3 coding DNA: TGTGCCAGCAGCATAGCGGGGTTTTCCTACGAGCAGTACTTC. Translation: CASSIAGFSYEQYF.

In nucleotides, the CDR3 is TGTGCCAGTACGCCGGCGGGATACAATGAGCAGTTCTTC. Its protein product is CASTPAGYNEQFF. V is TRBV19 and J is TRBJ2-1, with D possibly matching TRBD2 (6 bases). V dropped 7 bases and J dropped 4 bases, with 11 bases sitting between them. Germline assignment: CDR1 LNHDA and CDR2 SQIVND (reference sequence). The CDR3 length is 13 residues.

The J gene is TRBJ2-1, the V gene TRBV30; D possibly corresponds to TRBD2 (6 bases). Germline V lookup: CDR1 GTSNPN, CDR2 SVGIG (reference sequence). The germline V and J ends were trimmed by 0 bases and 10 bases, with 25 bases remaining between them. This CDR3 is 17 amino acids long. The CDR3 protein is CAWSVSWWAAGIGEQFF. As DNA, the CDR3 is TGTGCCTGGAGTGTCTCTTGGTGGGCGGCGGGAATTGGGGAGCAGTTCTTC.

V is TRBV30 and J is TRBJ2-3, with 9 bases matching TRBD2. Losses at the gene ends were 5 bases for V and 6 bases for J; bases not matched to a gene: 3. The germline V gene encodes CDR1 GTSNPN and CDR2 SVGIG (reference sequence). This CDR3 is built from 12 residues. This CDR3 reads CAWVAGADTQYF. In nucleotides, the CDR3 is TGTGCCTGGGTAGCGGGAGCTGATACGCAGTATTTT.

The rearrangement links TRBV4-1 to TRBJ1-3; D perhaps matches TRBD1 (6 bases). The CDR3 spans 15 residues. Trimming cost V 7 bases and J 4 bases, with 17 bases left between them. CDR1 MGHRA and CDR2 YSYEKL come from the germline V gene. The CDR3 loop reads CASKSWQGPGNTIYF. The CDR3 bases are TGCGCCAGCAAATCCTGGCAGGGGCCGGGAAACACCATATATTTT.

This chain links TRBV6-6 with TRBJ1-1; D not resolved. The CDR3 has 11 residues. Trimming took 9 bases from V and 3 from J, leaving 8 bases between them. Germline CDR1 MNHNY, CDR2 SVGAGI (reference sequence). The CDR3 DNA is TGTGCCAGTGGGAGAGACACTGAAGCTTTCTTT. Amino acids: CASGRDTEAFF.

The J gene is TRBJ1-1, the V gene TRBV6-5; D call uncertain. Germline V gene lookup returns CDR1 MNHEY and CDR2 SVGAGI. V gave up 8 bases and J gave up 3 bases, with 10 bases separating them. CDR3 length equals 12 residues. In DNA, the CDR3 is TGTGCCAGCCAGACTCCTTACACTGAAGCTTTCTTT. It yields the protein CASQTPYTEAFF.

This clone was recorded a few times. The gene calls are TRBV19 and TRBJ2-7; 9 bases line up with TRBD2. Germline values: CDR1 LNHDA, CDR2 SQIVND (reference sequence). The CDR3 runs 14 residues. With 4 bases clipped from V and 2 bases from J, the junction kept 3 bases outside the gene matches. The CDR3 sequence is CASSTGLATYEQYF. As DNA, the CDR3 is TGTGCCAGTAGTACTGGACTAGCGACCTACGAGCAGTACTTC.

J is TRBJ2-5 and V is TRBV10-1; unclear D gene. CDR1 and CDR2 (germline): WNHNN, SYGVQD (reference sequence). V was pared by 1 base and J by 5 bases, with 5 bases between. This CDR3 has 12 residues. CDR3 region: CASSELRETQYF. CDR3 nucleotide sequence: TGCGCCAGCAGTGAGTTACGGGAGACCCAGTACTTC.

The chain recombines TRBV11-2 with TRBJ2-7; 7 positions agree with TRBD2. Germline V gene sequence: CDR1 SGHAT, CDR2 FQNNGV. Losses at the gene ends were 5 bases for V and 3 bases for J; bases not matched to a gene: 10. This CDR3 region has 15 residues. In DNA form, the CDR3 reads TGTGCCAGCAGCCCAAGACTAGCAATCGGCTACGAGCAGTACTTC. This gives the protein CASSPRLAIGYEQYF.

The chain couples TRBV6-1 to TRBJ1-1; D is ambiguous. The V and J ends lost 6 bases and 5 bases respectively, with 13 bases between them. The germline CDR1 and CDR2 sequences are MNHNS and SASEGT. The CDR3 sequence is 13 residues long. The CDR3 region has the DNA TGTGCCAGCAGACGGCCGGGGATGACTGAAGCTTTCTTT. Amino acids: CASRRPGMTEAFF.

This CDR3 reads CASSLGGLGQETQYF. The CDR3 nucleotides read TGTGCCAGCAGCTTGGGCGGACTCGGTCAAGAGACCCAGTACTTC. The rearrangement links TRBV5-5 to TRBJ2-5; perhaps TRBD2 as D (5 bases). The CDR3 is made up of 15 amino acids. In germline, CDR1 is SGHKS, CDR2 YYEKEE (reference sequence). V was trimmed by 0 bases and J by 2 bases, leaving 11 bases between them.

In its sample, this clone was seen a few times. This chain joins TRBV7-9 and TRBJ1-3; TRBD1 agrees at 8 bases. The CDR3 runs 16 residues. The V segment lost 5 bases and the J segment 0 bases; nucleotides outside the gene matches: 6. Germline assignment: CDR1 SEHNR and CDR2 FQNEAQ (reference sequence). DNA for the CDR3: TGTGCCAGCAGCCTGACAGGGGATCGCTCTGGAAACACCATATATTTT. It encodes CASSLTGDRSGNTIYF.

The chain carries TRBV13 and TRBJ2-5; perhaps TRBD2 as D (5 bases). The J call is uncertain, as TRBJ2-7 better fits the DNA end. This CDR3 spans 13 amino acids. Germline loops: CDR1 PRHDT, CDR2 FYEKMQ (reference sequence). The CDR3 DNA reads TGTGCCAGCAGCTTTCGGGCGGGCTACGAGCAGTACTTC. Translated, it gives CASSFRAGYEQYF.